This T cell receptor beta chain appears in the sequencing data of a study of glioma-infiltrating T cells. This clonotype occurred many times. What it recognizes is unknown. The iRepertoire nested amplicon-rescue multiplex PCR amplified TCR alpha and beta CDR3s from RNA. For one-step reverse transcription and amplification, about 85-400 ng of tissue mRNA or PBMC total RNA was used. TCRdb independently ran MiXCR on the multiplex PCR reads; one entry per CDR3 protein. The repertoire includes approximately 110,000 distinct CDR3 sequences, roughly 20% of them detected once, and 13% to 15% sits in the top ten. The germline V and J ends were trimmed by 8 bases and 1 base, with 5 bases remaining between them. The germline V gene encodes CDR1 SEHNR and CDR2 FQNEAQ (reference sequence). CDR3 length: 11 residues. Study-level findings and limits: Non-neoplastic patients had below-expected tissue-blood divergence, while all gliomas exceeded expectation. Very few CDR3 sequences were shared between tissue and blood.

Specimen: glioma tissue, nonneoplastic brain tissue, or PBMCs (not recorded which). The chain is built from TRBV7-9 and TRBJ1-1, with unresolved D. This TCR came from a human donor with low-grade glioma or glioblastoma, undergoing nonglioma brain surgery, or in good health (not recorded which). CDR3 DNA sequence: TGTGCCAGCTTCCGGAACACTGAAGCTTTCTTT. It specifies CASFRNTEAFF.